The present T cell receptor beta chain was sequenced within a study of blood T cell repertoires in COVID-19. TCRdb's table, derived via immunoSEQ multiplex PCR, lists solely in-frame clones and lacks some. Found here are roughly 96,000 clones, over 70% of them singletons; the top ten hold around 4%. This CDR3 is built from 14 residues. Germline V gene sequence: CDR1 SGHAT, CDR2 FQDESV (reference sequence). V was shortened by 9 bases and J by 3 bases, with 18 bases between the two germline ends. The chain couples TRBV11-1 to TRBJ2-7, with D tentatively TRBD2 (6 bases). Material for sequencing was peripheral blood. The receptor comes from a man between 60 and 75 years old with acute or convalescent COVID-19. The DNA for the CDR3 is TGTGCCAGACCCTGGGACTTTCGGAACTACGAGCAGTACGTC. It is translated as CARPWDFRNYEQYV.